This T cell receptor beta chain was captured by sequencing in a study of blood T cells in healthy people across ages. The second PCR ran roughly 7 to 12 cycles with a sample-barcoded 5' primer and J-beta primers. TCRdb independently ran MiXCR on the 5' RACE reads; one entry per CDR3 protein. The data show about 640,000 distinct CDR3 sequences, 35% to 50% seen once. Only a few counts were recorded for this clonotype. Trimming pared 6 bases from V and 2 bases from J, leaving 10 bases between. CDR1 is MNHEY, CDR2 SVGEGT, per germline. The CDR3 is 13 amino acids. The sample taken for sequencing was blood. The TCR sequence derives from a man at least 80 years old in good health. The chain links TRBV6-2 or TRBV6-3 to TRBJ1-2; possibly TRBD1 for D (5 bases). The CDR3 loop is CASSRGLNYGYTF. In nucleotides, the CDR3 is TGTGCCAGCAGCCGGGGACTGAACTATGGCTACACCTTC.